This T cell receptor beta chain was recovered during a study of T cell responses to AZD1222 COVID-19 vaccine. TCRdb keeps only in-frame clones here, not all; method: immunoSEQ multiplex PCR. The sample yields some 140,000 clones, about 90% seen once. The CDR3 contains 12 residues. Deletions cut 11 bases from V and 7 bases from J, with 17 bases between. Germline values: CDR1 MNHEY, CDR2 SVGAGI. The sample in question was peripheral blood, obtained on day 0 of AZD1222 vaccination. The rearrangement links TRBV6-5 to TRBJ1-2, with D perhaps TRBD1 (6 bases). The sequence came from an adult in good health. DNA for the CDR3: TGTGCCTCACAGGGCCGATCGGGTGGCTACACCTTC. It encodes CASQGRSGGYTF.